This TCR beta chain was observed in a study of OX40 agonist ivuxolimab in advanced cancers. Background on the study: Intravenous ivuxolimab was administered to patients every 2 weeks at 0.01 to 10 mg/kg. Study results and limitations: Some nonresponders also had low normalized T-cell clonal expansion.

The data were produced by immunoSEQ multiplex PCR, yet TCRdb's version contains in-frame clones alone and is incomplete. Among approximately 79,000 clones listed, 94% were seen once. Per germline, CDR1 KGHSH and CDR2 LQKENI. The trim removed 3 bases at V and 1 base at J, leaving 11 bases unmatched. CDR3 length: 17 residues. Points on this clone: The target antigen is unknown.

The chain is built from TRBV18 and TRBJ1-1; 7 bases agree with TRBD1. This TCR derives from an adult with an advanced solid tumor such as melanoma, head and neck, liver or kidney cancer. This specimen consisted of CD4+ or CD8+ T cells sorted from blood, obtained in a trial of the OX40 agonist ivuxolimab. The CDR3 DNA sequence: TGTGCCAGCTCACCCAGCGCCAGGGGGGGACCGAACACTGAAGCTTTCTTT. Residues: CASSPSARGGPNTEAFF.